This record concerns one T cell receptor (beta chain) sequence. Going by frequency alone, this clonotype is medium-sized (0.01 to 0.1%); a count is unavailable. Its antigen is still unknown. Density gradient separation was used to isolate peripheral blood mononuclear cells from buffy coats of healthy donors. Negative magnetic separation using EasySep or MojoSort CD8+ T cell isolation kits was how the study enriched total CD8+ T cells. For each subset, total RNA was extracted using an RNeasy Mini Kit from duplicate vials of roughly 150,000 sorted CD8+ T cells. PBMCs were used either fresh or after cryopreservation in fetal bovine serum containing roughly 10% DMSO. Fluorescence-activated cell sorting on a FACSAria III was used to sort the CD8+ T cell subsets to purity. The data are from a study of human CD8 memory T cell subsets (dated by TCRdb to 2020 to 2022). The study in broad terms: To assess clonal relationships, the TCRbeta repertoires of stem-like (TSTEM), progenitor exhausted-like (TPEX) and effector memory CD8+ T cell subsets were compared. TCRbeta repertoires were obtained from six donors, each contributing TSTEM, TPEX and effector memory subsets. Study-wide findings and limitations: Clonotypes were shared with effector memory cells by both stem-like subsets, but only minimal overlap was found between TSTEM and TPEX repertoires, suggesting distinct antigen spectra. Based on Chao1 estimates, TSTEM subsets appeared to have greater repertoire diversity than TPEX subsets, which may reflect a broader range of specificities. Normalized Shannon-Wiener diversity was similarly high in TSTEM and TPEX subsets, while effector memory subsets were less diverse by comparison. Only TCRbeta chains were sequenced, and repertoire comparisons rested on five or six donors tested with paired t-tests and Bonferroni correction.

A Human TCR Profiling Kit was used to prepare UMI-labeled 5' RACE TCRbeta libraries. Every TCRbeta library was prepared in parallel with an identical number of PCR cycles. The study's processing was this. Each TCRbeta library contained between about 2,900 and 20,000 functional CDR3beta clonotypes. MIGEC 1.2.9 was used for UMI extraction and consensus assembly, with a minimum of three reads required per UMI. MiXCR 3.0.3 was used to extract the in-frame CDR3beta repertoires. Each sample was downsampled to 42,000 randomly selected UMIs before diversity metrics were calculated in VDJtools 1.2.1. Repertoire overlap metrics D, R and F2 were calculated in VDJtools for the top 3,000 clones of each sample pair. With the reads reprocessed by TCRdb, a single entry stands for each CDR3 protein sequence and no DNA is reported. These V and J calls originate from TCRdb's pipeline instead of the authors' own analysis. The sample's clone listing holds 3,200 or so distinct CDR3 sequences. The top ten hold around a third of the sample.

From a lookup of the germline V gene (reference sequence), CDR1 and CDR2 are DFQATT and SNEGSKA. The CDR3, cysteine through phenylalanine, is 15 amino acids long. The entry carries no DNA sequence. Sequenced: CD8+ T cells from PBMCs. The receptor was derived from a human donor in good health. The chain is made from TRBV20-1 and TRBJ1-1; TCRdb calls TRBD1, which cannot be checked without DNA. The CDR3 region has the sequence CSARGTGMGDTEAFF.